The 5 T cell receptor beta chains listed next were all sequenced from one sample in a study of shared clonotypes between healthy human individuals. CD45RO-negative CD8 cells positively selected for CCR7 made up the naive population, which excluded terminally differentiated effector memory CD45RA+ cells. Clones were sequenced by immunoSEQ multiplex PCR, and TCRdb holds only the in-frame ones, with some missing. The sample records around 620,000 clones, 85% to 95% being singletons. Material: naive CD8+ T cells sorted from blood. The receptors here all came from a woman in her twenties or thirties in good health.

The V call is TRBV13, the J call TRBJ2-7, with TRBD1 matching 10 bases. Looked up from germline, CDR1 is PRHDT and CDR2 is FYEKMQ (reference sequence). V gave up 5 bases and J gave up 0 bases; unmatched junction bases: 4. The CDR3 runs 15 residues. CDR3 amino acids: CASSQGDRGSYEQYF. CDR3 coding DNA: TGTGCCAGCAGCCAGGGGGACAGGGGCTCCTACGAGCAGTACTTC.

This clone was detected once. The genes are TRBV6-1 and TRBJ2-7; D not certain. Germline-derived CDR1 and CDR2 are MNHNS and SASEGT. CDR3 length equals 18 residues. Trimming removed 2 bases from V and 0 bases from J, with 20 bases in between. The CDR3 loop is CASSEKGPLLPSSYEQYF. The CDR3 DNA reads TGTGCCAGCAGTGAAAAGGGCCCCCTCCTTCCATCCTCCTACGAGCAGTACTTC.

About this clone itself: The same CDR3 can be traced to other DNA sequences in this sample. This chain uses TRBV2 with TRBJ2-7, with a weak D call TRBD2 (5 bases). CDR3 length: 13 amino acids. With 8 bases removed from V and 4 bases from J, the gap between germline ends came to 15 bases. Germline V lookup: CDR1 SNHLY, CDR2 FYNNEI. CDR3 in DNA: TGTGCCAGCGCCGAAGGGAGAGGATACGAGCAGTACTTC. Its protein is CASAEGRGYEQYF.

The rearrangement uses TRBV28 and TRBJ2-3; 7 positions agree with TRBD1. The CDR3 totals 17 residues. CDR1 MDHEN and CDR2 SYDVKM come from the germline V gene. V was clipped by 5 bases and J by 3 bases; unmatched bases: 14. The DNA of the CDR3 is TGTGCCAGCAGTAATACAGGGGCAAAAGATTTTACAGATACGCAGTATTTT. Amino acid sequence: CASSNTGAKDFTDTQYF.

This chain uses TRBV27 with TRBJ1-1; D gene ambiguous. Per the germline V gene, CDR1 is MNHEY and CDR2 is SMNVEV (reference sequence). CDR3 length: 17 residues. Deletions cut 0 bases from V and 0 bases from J, with 14 bases between. Written as DNA, the CDR3 is TGTGCCAGCAGTTTATCGGGTACTGAATTCATGAACACTGAAGCTTTCTTT. Its protein is CASSLSGTEFMNTEAFF.